The 14 T cell receptor beta chains below all came from one sample that was sequenced in a study of shared clonotypes between healthy human individuals. Some clones are missing from TCRdb's copy, which holds only in-frame ones; the method was immunoSEQ multiplex PCR. Altogether fewer than 850,000 clones are present, about 90% being singletons, with the ten largest covering 30% to 40%. The sequenced sample was memory CD8+ T cells from PBMCs. Subset of the sample: CD45RO+ cells pooled with CCR7-negative TemRA cells. The receptors shown here come from a young man in good health. Some clones in this sample may be carry-over from other donors' samples.

The genes are TRBV11-2 and TRBJ2-2, with D uncertain. V was clipped by 1 base and J by 6 bases, with 6 bases between them. From germline, CDR1 is SGHAT and CDR2 FQNNGV. The CDR3 runs 13 residues. The CDR3 DNA follows: TGTGCCAGCAGCTTAGGCCTAGCCGGGGAGCTGTTTTTT. Translation gives CASSLGLAGELFF.

V gene TRBV5-1 combines with J gene TRBJ1-4, with unresolved D. The V end was cut by 1 base, the J end by 7 bases, with 20 bases between. This CDR3 is built from 17 residues. Germline V gene sequence: CDR1 SGHRS, CDR2 YFSETQ. The DNA for the CDR3 is TGCGCCAGCAGCTTGTCTCCAACGACAATGAGAGGTGAAAAACTGTTTTTT. Translation gives CASSLSPTTMRGEKLFF.

This clone was seen more than once but under ten times. V and J are TRBV28 and TRBJ2-1; D might be TRBD2 (6 bases). The CDR3 length is 17 residues. Germline-derived CDR1 and CDR2 are MDHEN and SYDVKM. The ends were cut back, 3 bases at V and 0 bases at J, with 15 bases in the middle. Here the CDR3 reads CASSLFSGRISYNEQFF. CDR3 nucleotide sequence: TGTGCCAGCAGTTTGTTTTCCGGGAGAATCTCCTACAATGAGCAGTTCTTC.

This clone was found once. The chain is built from TRBV10-3 and TRBJ1-5; 9 nucleotides line up with TRBD1. The length of the CDR3 is 16 residues. Trimming cost V 2 bases and J 1 base; bases outside gene matches: 3. Per germline, CDR1 ENHRY and CDR2 SYGVKD. Here the CDR3 reads CAISEGQGNSNQPQHF. The CDR3 coding sequence is TGTGCCATCAGTGAGGGACAGGGGAACAGCAATCAGCCCCAGCATTTT.

The chain has TRBV19 and TRBJ2-3; possible D gene TRBD2, 6 bases. CDR3 size: 14 residues. The V and J ends lost 5 bases and 2 bases respectively, with 11 bases between them. The germline V gene encodes CDR1 LNHDA and CDR2 SQIVND (reference sequence). The CDR3 here is CASSVGGYTDTQYF. The CDR3 region has the DNA TGTGCCAGTAGTGTTGGGGGGTACACAGATACGCAGTATTTT.

A note on this clone: The same CDR3 is also encoded by other DNA sequences in this sample. This rearrangement joins TRBV9 to TRBJ2-7; a possible D gene is TRBD2 (6 bases). Per the germline V gene, CDR1 is SGDLS and CDR2 is YYNGEE. CDR3 length: 13 amino acids. Between the trimmed V and J ends, which lost 0 bases and 2 bases, there was a span of 6 bases. The CDR3 nucleotides read TGTGCCAGCAGCGTAGGACTAGCCTACGAGCAGTACTTC. Amino acid sequence: CASSVGLAYEQYF.

The genes are TRBV19 and TRBJ2-1, with a possible D match to TRBD2 (5 bases). Trimming took 6 bases from V and 3 from J, leaving 9 bases between them. The CDR3 is made up of 13 amino acids. Germline loops: CDR1 LNHDA, CDR2 SQIVND (reference sequence). For the CDR3, the DNA is TGTGCCAGTAGCACCGGGATCTACAATGAGCAGTTCTTC. Protein product: CASSTGIYNEQFF.

The chain joins TRBV27 to TRBJ1-4; D gene unclear. Germline V CDR1 and CDR2: MNHEY, SMNVEV (reference sequence). The V gene lost 4 bases and the J gene lost 0 bases, with 9 bases spanning the gap. This CDR3 contains 15 residues. The CDR3: CASSSFVSTNEKLFF. The CDR3 nucleotides read TGTGCCAGCAGTTCATTCGTATCAACTAATGAAAAACTGTTTTTT.

V gene TRBV6-6 combines with J gene TRBJ1-4; no clear D gene. The ends were cut back, 7 bases at V and 0 bases at J, with 12 bases in the middle. The CDR3 runs 15 residues. Germline V gene data show CDR1 as MNHNY and CDR2 as SVGAGI (reference sequence). The CDR3 DNA reads TGTGCCAGCACCGGAGGCCCGGCAACTAATGAAAAACTGTTTTTT. Translated, it gives CASTGGPATNEKLFF.

The CDR3 protein is CASSLHDDLRLEQFF. The DNA for the CDR3 is TGTGCCAGCAGTTTACACGACGATCTGAGATTGGAGCAGTTCTTC. This rearrangement joins TRBV28 to TRBJ2-1; unclear D gene. Germline V lookup: CDR1 MDHEN, CDR2 SYDVKM. Trimming shortened V by 2 bases and J by 10 bases, and 18 bases separated the two germline ends. The CDR3 spans 15 residues. The full variable domain, its missing parts supplied by reference TRBV28 and TRBJ2-1, is DVKVTQSSRYLVKRTGEKVFLECVQDMDHENMFWYRQDPGLGLRLIYFSYDVKMKEKGDIPEGYSVSREKKERFSLILESASTNQTSMYLCASSLHDDLRLEQFFGPGTRLTVL.

The gene calls are TRBV27 and TRBJ1-2, with TRBD1 matching 8 bases. V shed 6 bases and J 3 bases; nucleotides not matched to a gene: 6. The V gene's germline CDR1 is MNHEY and CDR2 SMNVEV (reference sequence). CDR3 length: 14 amino acids. The CDR3 DNA follows: TGTGCCAGCAGGTGGACAGGGTCGTACTATGGCTACACCTTC. As protein: CASRWTGSYYGYTF.

This sequence joins TRBV7-9 and TRBJ1-5; D perhaps matches TRBD1 (5 bases). Trimming removed 5 bases from V and 8 bases from J, with 19 bases in between. The CDR3 is made up of 15 amino acids. Germline V lookup: CDR1 SEHNR, CDR2 FQNEAQ (reference sequence). The CDR3 DNA sequence: TGTGCCAGCAGCAGTTCGGGGACGGACCGGGAGCCCCAGCATTTT. This sequence encodes CASSSSGTDREPQHF. The complete variable domain, with remaining parts taken from reference TRBV7-9 and TRBJ1-5, reads DTGVSQNPRHKITKRGQNVTFRCDPISEHNRLYWYRQTLGQGPEFLTYFQNEAQLEKSRLLSDRFSAERPKGSFSTLEIQRTEQGDSAMYLCASSSSGTDREPQHFGDGTRLSIL.

The chain is built from TRBV27 and TRBJ2-1, with 11 positions matching TRBD2. The junction had 4 bases not matched to a gene; V was cut back by 6 bases and J by 3 bases. The CDR3 covers 15 residues. The V gene's germline CDR1 is MNHEY and CDR2 SMNVEV (reference sequence). CDR3 loop: CASSQTSGGYNEQFF. Written as DNA, the CDR3 is TGTGCCAGCAGCCAAACTAGCGGGGGCTACAATGAGCAGTTCTTC.

The chain combines TRBV29-1 with TRBJ1-2; the D is unclear. Germline V gene lookup returns CDR1 SQVTM and CDR2 ANQGSEA. V was pared by 3 bases and J by 6 bases, with 5 bases between. The CDR3 spans 10 residues. In nucleotides, the CDR3 is TGCAGCGTTGACCTCGATGGCTACACCTTC. Amino acid sequence: CSVDLDGYTF.